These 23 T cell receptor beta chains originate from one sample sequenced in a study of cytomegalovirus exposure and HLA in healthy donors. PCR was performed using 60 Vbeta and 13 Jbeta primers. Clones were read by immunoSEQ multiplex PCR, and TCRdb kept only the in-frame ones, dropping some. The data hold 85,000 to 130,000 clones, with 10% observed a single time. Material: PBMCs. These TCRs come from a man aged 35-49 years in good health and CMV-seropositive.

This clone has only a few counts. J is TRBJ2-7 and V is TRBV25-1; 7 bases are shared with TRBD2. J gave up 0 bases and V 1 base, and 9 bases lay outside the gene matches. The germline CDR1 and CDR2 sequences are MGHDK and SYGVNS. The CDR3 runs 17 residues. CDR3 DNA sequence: TGTGCCAGCAGTGAATCCGGGGGGACTAAAAACTCCTACGAGCAGTACTTC. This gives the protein CASSESGGTKNSYEQYF.

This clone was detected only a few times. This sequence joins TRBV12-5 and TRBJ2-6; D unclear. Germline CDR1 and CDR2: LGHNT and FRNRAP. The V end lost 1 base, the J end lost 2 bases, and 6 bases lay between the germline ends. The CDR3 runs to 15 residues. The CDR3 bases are TGTGCTAGTGGTTTGGGGAGTACTGGGGCCAACGTCCTGACTTTC. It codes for CASGLGSTGANVLTF.

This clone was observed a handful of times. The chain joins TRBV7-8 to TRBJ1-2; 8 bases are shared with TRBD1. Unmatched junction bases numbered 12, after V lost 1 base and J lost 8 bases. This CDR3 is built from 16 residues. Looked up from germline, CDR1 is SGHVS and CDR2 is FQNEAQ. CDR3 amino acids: CASSLEALATGAGYTF. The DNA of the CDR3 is TGTGCCAGCAGCTTAGAGGCCTTGGCGACAGGGGCCGGCTACACCTTC. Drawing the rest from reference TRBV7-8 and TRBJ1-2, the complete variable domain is GAGVSQSPRYKVAKRGQDVALRCDPISGHVSLFWYQQALGQGPEFLTYFQNEAQLDKSGLPSDRFFAERPEGSVSTLKIQRTQQEDSAVYLCASSLEALATGAGYTFGSGTRLTVV.

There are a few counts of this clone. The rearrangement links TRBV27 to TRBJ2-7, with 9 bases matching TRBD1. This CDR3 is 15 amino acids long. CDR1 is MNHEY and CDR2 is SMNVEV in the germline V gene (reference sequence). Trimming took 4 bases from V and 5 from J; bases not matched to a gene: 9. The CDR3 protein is CASSSPDRGHHEQYF. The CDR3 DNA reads TGTGCCAGCAGTTCCCCGGACAGGGGACATCACGAGCAGTACTTC.

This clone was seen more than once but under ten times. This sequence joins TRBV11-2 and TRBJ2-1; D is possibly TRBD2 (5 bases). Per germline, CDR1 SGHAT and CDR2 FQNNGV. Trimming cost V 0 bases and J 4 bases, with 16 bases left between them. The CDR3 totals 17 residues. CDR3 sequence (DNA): TGTGCCAGCAGCTTAGAGGGTAGGGCTAGCCGGTACAATGAGCAGTTCTTC. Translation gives CASSLEGRASRYNEQFF.

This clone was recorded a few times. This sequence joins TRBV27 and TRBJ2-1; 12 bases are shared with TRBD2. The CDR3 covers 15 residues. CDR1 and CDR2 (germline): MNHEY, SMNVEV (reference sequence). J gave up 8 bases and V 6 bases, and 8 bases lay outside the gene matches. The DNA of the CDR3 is TGTGCCAGCAGCACCCTAGCGGGAGGGCCTTATGAGCAGTTCTTC. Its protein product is CASSTLAGGPYEQFF.

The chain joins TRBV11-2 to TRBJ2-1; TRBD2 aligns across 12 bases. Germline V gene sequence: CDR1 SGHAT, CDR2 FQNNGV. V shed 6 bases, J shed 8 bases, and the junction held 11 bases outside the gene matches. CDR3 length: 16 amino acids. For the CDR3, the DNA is TGTGCCAGCAGTAACCAACAGACTAGCGGGAGTTATGAGCAGTTCTTC. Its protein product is CASSNQQTSGSYEQFF.

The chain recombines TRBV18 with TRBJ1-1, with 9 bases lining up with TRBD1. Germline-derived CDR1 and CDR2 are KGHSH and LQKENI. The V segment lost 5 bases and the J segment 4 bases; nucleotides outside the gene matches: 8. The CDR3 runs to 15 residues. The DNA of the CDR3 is TGTGCCAGCTCAGAACCGGGACAGGGAGGCACTGAAGCTTTCTTT. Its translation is CASSEPGQGGTEAFF.

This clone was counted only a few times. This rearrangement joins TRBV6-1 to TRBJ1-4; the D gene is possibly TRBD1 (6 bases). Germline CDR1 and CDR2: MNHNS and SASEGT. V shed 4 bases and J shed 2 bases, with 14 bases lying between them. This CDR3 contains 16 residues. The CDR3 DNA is TGTGCCAGCAGTGGGACAGCCCCGTGGACTAATGAAAAACTGTTTTTT. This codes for CASSGTAPWTNEKLFF.

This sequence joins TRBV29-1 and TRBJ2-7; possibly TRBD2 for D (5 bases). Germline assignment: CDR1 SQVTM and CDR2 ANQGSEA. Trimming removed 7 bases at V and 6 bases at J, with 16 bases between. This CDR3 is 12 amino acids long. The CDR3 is CSASGGSGEQYF. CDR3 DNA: TGCAGCGCCTCGGGCGGGTCCGGCGAGCAGTACTTC.

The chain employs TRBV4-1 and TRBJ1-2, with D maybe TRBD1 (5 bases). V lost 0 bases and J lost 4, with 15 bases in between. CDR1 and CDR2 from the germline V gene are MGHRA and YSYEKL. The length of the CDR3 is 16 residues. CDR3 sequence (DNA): TGCGCCAGCAGCCAAGATGGGGCAGACGAAGGCTATGGCTACACCTTC. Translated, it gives CASSQDGADEGYGYTF.

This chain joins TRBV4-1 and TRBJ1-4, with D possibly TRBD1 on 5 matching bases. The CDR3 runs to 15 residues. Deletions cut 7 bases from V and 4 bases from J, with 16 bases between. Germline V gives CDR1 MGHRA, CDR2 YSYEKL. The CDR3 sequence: CASNRGDGVNEKLFF. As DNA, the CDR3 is TGCGCCAGCAACCGGGGGGACGGAGTTAATGAAAAACTGTTTTTT.

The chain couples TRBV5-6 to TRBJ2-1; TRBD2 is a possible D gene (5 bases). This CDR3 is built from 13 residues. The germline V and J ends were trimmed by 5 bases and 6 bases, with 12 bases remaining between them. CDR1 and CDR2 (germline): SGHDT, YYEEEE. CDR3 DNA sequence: TGTGCCAGCAGTCCGAGCGGTGGCAATGAGCAGTTCTTC. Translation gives CASSPSGGNEQFF.

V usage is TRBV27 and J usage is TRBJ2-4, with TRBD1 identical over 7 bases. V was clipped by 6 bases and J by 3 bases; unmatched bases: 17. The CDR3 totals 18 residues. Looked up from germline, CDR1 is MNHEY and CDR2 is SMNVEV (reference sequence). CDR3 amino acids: CASSRTTQTGAIKNIQYF. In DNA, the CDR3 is TGTGCCAGCAGCCGTACTACTCAAACAGGGGCAATCAAAAACATTCAGTACTTC.

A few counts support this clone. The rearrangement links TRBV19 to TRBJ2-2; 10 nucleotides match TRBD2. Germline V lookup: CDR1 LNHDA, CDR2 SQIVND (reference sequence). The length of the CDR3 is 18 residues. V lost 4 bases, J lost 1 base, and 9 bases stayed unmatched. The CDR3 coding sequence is TGTGCCAGTAGTACAAACATAGCGGGAGGCCTGAACACCGGGGAGCTGTTTTTT. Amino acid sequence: CASSTNIAGGLNTGELFF. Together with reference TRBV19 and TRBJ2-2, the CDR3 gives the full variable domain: DGGITQSPKYLFRKEGQNVTLSCEQNLNHDAMYWYRQDPGQGLRLIYYSQIVNDFQKGDIAEGYSVSREKKESFPLTVTSAQKNPTAFYLCASSTNIAGGLNTGELFFGEGSRLTVL.

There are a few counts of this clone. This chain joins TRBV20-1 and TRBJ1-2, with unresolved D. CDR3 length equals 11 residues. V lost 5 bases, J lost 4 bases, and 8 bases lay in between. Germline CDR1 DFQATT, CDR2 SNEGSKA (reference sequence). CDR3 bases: TGCAGTGCTCGCCTCGGCTATGGCTACACCTTC. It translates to CSARLGYGYTF.

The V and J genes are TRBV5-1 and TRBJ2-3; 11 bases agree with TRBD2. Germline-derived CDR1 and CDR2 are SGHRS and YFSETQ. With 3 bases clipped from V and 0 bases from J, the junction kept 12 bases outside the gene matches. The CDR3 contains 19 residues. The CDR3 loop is CASSSRTSGGALSTDTQYF. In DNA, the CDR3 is TGCGCCAGCAGCTCCCGAACTAGCGGGGGTGCCCTTAGCACAGATACGCAGTATTTT.

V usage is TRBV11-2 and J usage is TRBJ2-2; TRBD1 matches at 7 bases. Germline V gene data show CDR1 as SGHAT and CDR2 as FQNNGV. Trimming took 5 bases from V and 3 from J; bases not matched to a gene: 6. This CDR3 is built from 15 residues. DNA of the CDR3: TGTGCCAGCAGCCCCAAGGGGGCGGACACCGGGGAGCTGTTTTTT. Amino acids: CASSPKGADTGELFF.

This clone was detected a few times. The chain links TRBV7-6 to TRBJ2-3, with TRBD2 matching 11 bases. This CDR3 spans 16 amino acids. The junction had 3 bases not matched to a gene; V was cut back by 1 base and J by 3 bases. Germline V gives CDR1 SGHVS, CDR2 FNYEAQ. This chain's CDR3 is CASSLEIAGGTDTQYF. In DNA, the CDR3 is TGTGCCAGCAGCTTAGAAATAGCGGGAGGGACAGATACGCAGTATTTT.

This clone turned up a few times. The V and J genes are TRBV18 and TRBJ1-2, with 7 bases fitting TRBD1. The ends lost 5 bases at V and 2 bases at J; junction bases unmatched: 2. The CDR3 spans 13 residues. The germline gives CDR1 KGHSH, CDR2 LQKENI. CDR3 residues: CASSGDSNYGYTF. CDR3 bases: TGTGCCAGCTCAGGGGACAGCAACTATGGCTACACCTTC.

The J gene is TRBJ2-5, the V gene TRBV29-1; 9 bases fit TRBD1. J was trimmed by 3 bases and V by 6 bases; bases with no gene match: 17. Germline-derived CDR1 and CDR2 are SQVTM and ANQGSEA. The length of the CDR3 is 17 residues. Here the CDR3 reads CSVTLQGARVIEETQYF. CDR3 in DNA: TGCAGCGTGACCTTACAGGGGGCACGGGTTATTGAAGAGACCCAGTACTTC.

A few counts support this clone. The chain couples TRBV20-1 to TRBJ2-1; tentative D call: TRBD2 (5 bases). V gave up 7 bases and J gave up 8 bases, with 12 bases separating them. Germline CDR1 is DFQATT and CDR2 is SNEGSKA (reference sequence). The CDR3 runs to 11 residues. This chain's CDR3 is CSVPLGDEQFF. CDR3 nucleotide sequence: TGCAGTGTCCCCCTCGGGGATGAGCAGTTCTTC.

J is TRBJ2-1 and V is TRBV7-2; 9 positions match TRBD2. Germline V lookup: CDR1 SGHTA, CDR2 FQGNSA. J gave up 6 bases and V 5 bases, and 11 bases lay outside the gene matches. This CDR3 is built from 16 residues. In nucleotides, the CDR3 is TGTGCCAGCAGCGTTCCGGGACTAGCTTTGTCCAATGAGCAGTTCTTC. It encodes CASSVPGLALSNEQFF.